The sequence of this TCR beta chain was determined in a study of regulatory T cells in long-lasting Graves disease (dated by TCRdb to the early 2020s). For context, the study as a whole: In the newly diagnosed Graves' disease group, patients had been taking antithyroid drugs for less than 3 months. Patients with persistent Graves' disease were compared with patients with newly diagnosed Graves' disease using TCR sequencing and RNA sequencing of peripheral blood. The study was registered as a clinical trial and conducted in China. A total of roughly 35 samples were covered by TCR sequencing, comprising around 13 persistent and about 20 newly diagnosed Graves' disease patients.

The time point label on this specimen signifies: newly diagnosed GD, antithyroid drugs for less than 3 months. For both TCR sequencing and RNA sequencing, RNA was extracted from PBMCs using TRIzol. The diagnosis of Graves' disease followed American Thyroid Association guidelines. The patients came from an endocrinology department in Xi'an, China. From each patient, nine milliliters of peripheral blood was collected into an EDTA anticoagulant tube. PBMCs were isolated by Ficoll Paque Plus density gradient separation without further T cell sorting. An Agilent 2100 Bioanalyzer and agarose gel were used to check RNA quality, while a NanoDrop 2000 measured RNA concentration. The CDR3, from cysteine to phenylalanine, totals 16 residues. The sequence is cut down to CDR3 DNA, 48 bases in frame from base 1. V ends up 6 bases short and J 6 bases short, with an unmatched junction base count of 11. Via the germline V gene, CDR1 is SGHTA and CDR2 FQGTGA.

The library relied on multiplex PCR. The data were produced on an Illumina HiSeq 4000. To build TCR beta libraries, CDR3 regions were amplified by Arm-PCR using iRepertoire HTBI primers. Before sequencing, the PCR products went through gel purification. In the authors' own workflow: Gene usage analysis of CDR3 amino acid clonotypes used the 60 to 80 TRBV and 11 to 15 TRBJ segments found across samples. Filtered high-quality paired reads were merged into contigs using COPE and FqMerger. BLAST was used to align contigs to IMGT TRBV, TRBD and TRBJ reference genes, with CDR3 defined following IMGT. Any clonotype with a frequency above 0.1% was counted as a highly expanded clone. Shannon entropy served as the measure of repertoire diversity, while the Gini coefficient captured V-J evenness. A clonotype was considered public if more than one individual shared it. TCRdb reprocessed the public reads (quality trimming at Q25 with fastp, clone calling with MiXCR) and kept in-frame beta chains. Rows are unified per CDR3 protein, each entry keeping the most common DNA and genes. The authors' filters were not applied to this entry. The sample table records 680,000 or so distinct CDR3 sequences; roughly 16% of these occur just once. 15% to 20% of the sample lies in the top ten.

Of note for this clonotype: Its antigen is unknown. The input lacks base qualities; no much larger clone sits a single base away.

What the research found in general, with its limitations: As a limitation, the authors acknowledged that the small sample size may reduce accuracy. Only peripheral blood was studied, because thyroid tissue, the primary lesion, was inaccessible. Sequencing and analysis were limited to the TCR beta chain. Persistent Graves' disease patients showed lower TCR Shannon entropy and fewer highly expanded clones than newly diagnosed patients, suggesting clonal expansion. Preferential use of TRBV28, TRBJ1-2 and TRBJ2-5 was observed in persistent disease, whereas TRBV20-1 and TRBJ2-1 were favored in newly diagnosed disease. A larger number of public clonotypes was shared among persistent patients (approximately 3,000) than among newly diagnosed patients (approximately 1,000).

Another study also made use of these data, one on T cells in Graves' hyperthyroidism and ophthalmopathy. The second source states: Graves' hyperthyroidism was defined as stable when no progression to ophthalmopathy occurred over 18 months of follow-up. Hyperthyroidism patients were aged 18 to 65 years and newly diagnosed, with disease duration of less than 2 months. Patients with uncontrolled infections, other autoimmune diseases, pregnancy or lactation were excluded. Diagnoses were established on the basis of clinical symptoms, serum thyroxine and TRAb, thyroid ultrasound, and orbital computed tomography. A first-round RT-PCR of the TCR CDR3 used the HTBI primer set with the Qiagen OneStep RT-PCR kit. Most expanded thyroid clonotypes (frequency above 0.001) were also detected in blood, a finding suggesting that blood repertoires may reflect thyroid immune responses. A 13 V-J signature model separated ophthalmopathy from stable hyperthyroidism, with around 91% sensitivity and roughly 81% specificity in cross-validation and 80%/75% in testing. In validation, the model predicted progression to ophthalmopathy a median of 6.5 months before onset, with roughly 70% sensitivity and 72.22% specificity. A discovery cohort of about 96 patients, 43 with Graves' ophthalmopathy and 55 to 65 with stable Graves' hyperthyroidism, was used to find distinguishing TCR V-J signatures. Prospective prediction of ophthalmopathy was tested in an independent validation cohort of 18 hyperthyroidism patients and around 16 patients who later progressed to ophthalmopathy. The roughly 100 discovery patients were randomly split 7:3 into training and test sets. In addition, the study compared T-cell repertoires in thyroid tissue and in blood from roughly 6 Graves' hyperthyroidism patients. After sampling, hyperthyroidism patients received methimazole starting at 30 mg daily, and ophthalmopathy patients received high-dose intravenous methylprednisolone. The libraries were constructed in a second round of multiplex PCR and then size-selected and purified. Libraries were sequenced paired-end with 100 bp reads on an Illumina HiSeq2000. SOAPnuke was used to process the raw data, throwing out any read that contained adapters or uncalled bases, had a mean Phred below 15, or lacked an exact constant-primer or identifier match. High-quality paired reads were merged using COPE v1.2.5, and each unique nucleotide sequence was defined as a clonotype. MiTCR v1.1 was used to align clonotypes to the IMGT TRBV, TRBD and TRBJ reference segments. The analysis was restricted to V-J combinations with a frequency above 0.0001, which together covered approximately 99% of the repertoires. A TCS score was defined as the ratio of F50 (clonal expansion) to E x V (chaos), with BLOSUM62-based TCRdist applied between CDR3 peptides within each V-J. Welch's t-statistics and random forest reduced around 510 V-J features to under 15, which were used in a naive Bayes classifier (R e1071). No statistical method was used to set the sample size in advance, and investigators knew the group allocation. TCR Vbeta CDR3 sequencing of 130 to 150 peripheral blood samples (43 ophthalmopathy, 70 to 85 hyperthyroidism and roughly 17 progressor patients) is reported in the paper.

The V gene is TRBV7-3 and the J gene is TRBJ2-1; a stretch of 10 junction bases matches TRBD2. Material: peripheral blood mononuclear cells (PBMCs), obtained at new diagnosis, from a patient treated with antithyroid drugs. The sequence derives from a woman in her twenties or thirties with Graves disease. Donor details come from another sample of the same person, matched by shared clones. DNA sequence: TGTGCCAGCAGTAACCCGCCGGGACTAGCGATCAATGAGCAGTTCTTC. This codes for CASSNPPGLAINEQFF.